The 11 T cell receptor beta chains below were found in one sample sequenced in a study of blood T cells in healthy people across ages. The use of a sample-barcoded 5' primer and a J-beta primer mix characterized a second PCR of roughly 6 to 11 cycles. TCRdb re-called the 5' RACE reads through MiXCR, storing one row per CDR3 protein. The table has about 570,000 distinct CDR3 sequences, approximately 30% seen once. The specimen sequenced was blood. Receptor source: a woman between 65 and 79 years old in good health.

J is TRBJ1-4 and V is TRBV7-9; no clear D. Germline V gives CDR1 SEHNR, CDR2 FQNEAQ (reference sequence). This CDR3 has 15 amino acids. V was shortened by 5 bases and J by 4 bases, with 14 bases between the two germline ends. CDR3 in DNA: TGTGCCAGCAGCCTGAGGGCGGTCCTTAATGAAAAACTGTTTTTT. Its translation: CASSLRAVLNEKLFF. Supplemented by reference TRBV7-9 and TRBJ1-4, the full variable domain reads DTGVSQNPRHKITKRGQNVTFRCDPISEHNRLYWYRQTLGQGPEFLTYFQNEAQLEKSRLLSDRFSAERPKGSFSTLEIQRTEQGDSAMYLCASSLRAVLNEKLFFGSGTQLSVL.

This chain connects TRBV20-1 to TRBJ1-4; TRBD1 agrees at 10 bases. Germline V gene data show CDR1 as DFQATT and CDR2 as SNEGSKA (reference sequence). This CDR3 region has 14 residues. Losses at the gene ends were 6 bases for V and 3 bases for J; bases not matched to a gene: 4. CDR3 bases: TGCAGTGCGCCGGACAGGGGGGCTAATGAAAAACTGTTTTTT. As protein: CSAPDRGANEKLFF.

This sequence joins TRBV5-1 and TRBJ2-5; D is possibly TRBD2 (5 bases). The CDR3 loop spans 16 amino acids. V shed 2 bases and J shed 4 bases, with 18 bases lying between them. Germline V lookup: CDR1 SGHRS, CDR2 YFSETQ. The CDR3 loop reads CASSFQRERTGETQYF. CDR3 DNA: TGCGCCAGCAGCTTCCAGAGGGAAAGGACTGGAGAGACCCAGTACTTC.

The chain joins TRBV6-6 to TRBJ2-5, with D perhaps matching TRBD1 or TRBD2 (5 bases each). Germline values: CDR1 MNHNY, CDR2 SVGAGI (reference sequence). This CDR3 is 16 amino acids long. Trimming removed 0 bases from V and 0 bases from J, with 11 bases in between. The CDR3 region is CASSYSRDPNQETQYF. In DNA, the CDR3 is TGTGCCAGCAGTTACTCGAGGGACCCGAACCAAGAGACCCAGTACTTC.

The chain employs TRBV7-2 and TRBJ2-1; TRBD1 or TRBD2 may be the D gene (5 bases each). The J call may be mistaken, given a closer DNA end match to TRBJ2-7. Germline CDR1 reads SGHTA; CDR2 reads FQGNSA. The length of the CDR3 is 15 residues. As DNA, the CDR3 is TGTGCCAGCAGCTACGGGACGGGGAGCTCCTACGAGCAGTACTTC. This sequence encodes CASSYGTGSSYEQYF.

The CDR3 sequence is CASRPRLAYEQYF. The CDR3, as DNA: TGTGCCAGCAGACCTAGACTAGCCTACGAGCAGTACTTC. V usage is TRBV5-6 and J usage is TRBJ2-7; a weak D match, TRBD2 (6 bases). The CDR3 loop spans 13 amino acids. Germline V gene lookup returns CDR1 SGHDT and CDR2 YYEEEE. The germline V and J ends were trimmed by 5 bases and 2 bases, with 11 bases remaining between them.

This rearrangement joins TRBV12-3 or TRBV12-4 to TRBJ2-7; possibly TRBD1 for D (5 bases). The CDR3 runs 15 residues. Trimming removed 2 bases at V and 0 bases at J, with 11 bases between. CDR3 in amino acids: CASSLSVQGSYEQYF. CDR3 in DNA: TGTGCCAGCAGTTTATCCGTCCAGGGCTCCTACGAGCAGTACTTC.

This clonotype showed up many times. V and J are TRBV4-3 and TRBJ2-5, with D perhaps matching TRBD1 (6 bases). The CDR3 extends over 14 amino acids. V lost 1 base and J lost 3, with 9 bases in between. Germline CDR1 is LGHNA and CDR2 is YSLEER. CDR3 sequence (DNA): TGCGCCAGCAGCCAAGTCAACAGGGAAGAGACCCAGTACTTC. Its protein product is CASSQVNREETQYF.

This clonotype has a count of ten or more. The rearrangement joins TRBV5-1 to TRBJ2-7, with 7 bases fitting TRBD1. Germline V gene data show CDR1 as SGHRS and CDR2 as YFSETQ. The CDR3 has 15 residues. V lost 0 bases, J lost 0 bases, and 3 bases stayed unmatched. The DNA of the CDR3 is TGCGCCAGCAGCTTGGGAGGGGGCTACTCCTACGAGCAGTACTTC. This sequence encodes CASSLGGGYSYEQYF.

This clonotype was seen only a few times. V gene TRBV29-1 combines with J gene TRBJ2-5; TRBD1 matches 7 bases. CDR3 size: 14 residues. With V trimmed by 6 bases and J by 5 bases, 12 bases remained unmatched. Germline V lookup: CDR1 SQVTM, CDR2 ANQGSEA. The CDR3 protein is CSVEGAPSGETQYF. The CDR3 DNA sequence: TGCAGCGTCGAGGGGGCTCCCTCGGGGGAGACCCAGTACTTC.

The V gene is TRBV18, the J gene TRBJ2-6, with 12 nucleotides matching TRBD1. J lost 2 bases, V lost 6 bases, and 5 bases had no gene match. CDR3 size: 17 residues. The V gene's germline CDR1 is KGHSH and CDR2 LQKENI. In DNA, the CDR3 is TGTGCCAGCTCCCTGGGGACAGGGGGCACTGGGGCCAACGTCCTGACTTTC. As protein: CASSLGTGGTGANVLTF.